These 20 T cell receptor beta chains originate from one sample sequenced in a study of shared clonotypes between healthy human individuals. Profiling relied on immunoSEQ multiplex PCR, and the TCRdb table lists in-frame clones only, not all of them. The data show about 1 million clones, with more than 65% seen just once and 1.5% held by the top ten. The sample consisted of memory CD4+ T cells sorted from blood. Subset denoted: CD45RA-negative fraction. The receptors shown here come from a man between 18 and 35 years old in good health.

The gene calls are TRBV4-1 and TRBJ1-2; D may be TRBD1 (5 bases). Trimming took 1 base from V and 4 from J, leaving 13 bases between them. Germline loops: CDR1 MGHRA, CDR2 YSYEKL. This CDR3 region has 15 residues. For the CDR3, the DNA is TGCGCCAGCAGCCAAGTTGAAGGGGCCAGCTATGGCTACACCTTC. Translation: CASSQVEGASYGYTF.

The chain uses TRBV5-4 and TRBJ2-5; the match to TRBD1 covers 7 bases. This CDR3 region has 15 residues. The trim removed 4 bases at V and 2 bases at J, leaving 8 bases unmatched. Germline CDR1 is SGHNT and CDR2 is YYREEE (reference sequence). The CDR3 DNA reads as TGTGCCAGCAGCCACAAGGGACAGCAACAAGAGACCCAGTACTTC. This encodes CASSHKGQQQETQYF.

The CDR3 sequence: CASSTGAGQTNYEQYF. The DNA for the CDR3 is TGTGCCAGCAGCACGGGGGCCGGACAGACCAACTACGAGCAGTACTTC. The chain has TRBV5-4 and TRBJ2-7; D may correspond to TRBD1 or TRBD2 (6 bases each). There are 16 residues in the CDR3. The V and J ends lost 4 bases and 3 bases respectively, with 20 bases between them. Germline values: CDR1 SGHNT, CDR2 YYREEE (reference sequence). Full variable domain (missing parts from reference TRBV5-4 and TRBJ2-7): ETGVTQSPTHLIKTRGQQVTLRCSSQSGHNTVSWYQQALGQGPQFIFQYYREEENGRGNFPPRFSGLQFPNYSSELNVNALELDDSALYLCASSTGAGQTNYEQYFGPGTRLTVT.

This chain connects TRBV5-1 to TRBJ2-3; 11 bases line up with TRBD2. There are 17 residues in the CDR3. From germline, CDR1 is SGHRS and CDR2 YFSETQ. The V gene end was trimmed by 4 bases and the J gene end by 3 bases; junction bases not matched to a gene: 10. The CDR3 is CASSPYSGRAGTDTQYF. CDR3 DNA sequence: TGCGCCAGCAGCCCTTATAGCGGGAGGGCCGGAACAGATACGCAGTATTTT.

CDR3 in amino acids: CASSWEGGSGDTQYF. The CDR3 DNA sequence: TGTGCCAGCAGCTGGGAGGGAGGTAGCGGAGATACGCAGTATTTT. The chain links TRBV7-6 to TRBJ2-3, with 7 bases aligning to TRBD2. The CDR3 is 15 amino acids. The germline gives CDR1 SGHVS, CDR2 FNYEAQ. The junction had 9 bases not matched to a gene; V was cut back by 4 bases and J by 5 bases.

This clone is a singleton in its sample. The chain recombines TRBV5-6 with TRBJ2-7; D possibly uses TRBD1 or TRBD2 (5 bases each). Germline V CDR1 and CDR2: SGHDT, YYEEEE. V was trimmed by 1 base and J by 7 bases, leaving 12 bases between them. The CDR3 runs 13 residues. This CDR3 is CASSLLGPTEQYF. CDR3 coding DNA: TGTGCCAGCAGCTTGTTGGGACCTACGGAGCAGTACTTC.

As regards this clone: Other DNA sequences in the sample encode the same CDR3. This chain uses TRBV19 with TRBJ2-3; D ambiguous. The V end lost 1 base, the J end lost 0 bases, and 8 bases lay between the germline ends. Germline V gene sequence: CDR1 LNHDA, CDR2 SQIVND (reference sequence). CDR3 length: 15 residues. CDR3 in DNA: TGTGCCAGTAGTATAGCCGGCGGAAGCACAGATACGCAGTATTTT. It yields the protein CASSIAGGSTDTQYF.

Comment on this clone: One junction end disagrees with the germline gene, perhaps due to a read error. This chain uses TRBV2 with TRBJ1-5; a possible D gene is TRBD1 (6 bases). Germline values: CDR1 SNHLY, CDR2 FYNNEI. The CDR3 sequence is 12 residues long. The CDR3 region is CASSETRDIFRF. The CDR3 DNA follows: TGTGCCAGCAGTGAAACCCGGGACATTTTTCGGTTT.

This chain joins TRBV30 and TRBJ1-1; 7 bases fit TRBD1. The CDR3 extends over 13 amino acids. The junction had 4 bases not matched to a gene; V was cut back by 4 bases and J by 2 bases. CDR1 is GTSNPN, CDR2 SVGIG, per germline (reference sequence). Written as DNA, the CDR3 is TGTGCCTGGAACAGGGGCCGCAACACTGAAGCTTTCTTT. It codes for CAWNRGRNTEAFF.

The chain combines TRBV10-3 with TRBJ2-1; 7 bases agree with TRBD2. The germline gives CDR1 ENHRY, CDR2 SYGVKD. The CDR3 length is 14 residues. V gave up 5 bases and J gave up 5 bases; unmatched junction bases: 6. Written as DNA, the CDR3 is TGTGCCATCAGTACGGGACTACCGGACAATGAGCAGTTCTTC. Encoded protein: CAISTGLPDNEQFF.

A word on this clone: A much larger clone sits a single nucleotide away, making a read error possible. In DNA form, the CDR3 reads TGTGCCAGCAGCCTCGGACAGGGGGATCAGCCCCAGCATTTT. Amino acid sequence: CASSLGQGDQPQHF. This chain uses TRBV6-5 with TRBJ1-5; 10 positions match TRBD1. Looked up from germline, CDR1 is MNHEY and CDR2 is SVGAGI. Losses at the gene ends were 6 bases for V and 5 bases for J; bases not matched to a gene: 4. The CDR3 totals 14 residues.

This clone was recorded a few times. This rearrangement joins TRBV5-1 to TRBJ2-2, with a tentative D call TRBD2 (7 bases). Germline CDR1 SGHRS, CDR2 YFSETQ. V was cut by 2 bases and J by 4 bases, with 12 bases left in between. The length of the CDR3 is 15 residues. The CDR3 nucleotides read TGCGCCAGCAGCTTCTGGGGGGGCCCCACCGGGGAGCTGTTTTTT. This codes for CASSFWGGPTGELFF.

The rearrangement joins TRBV14 to TRBJ2-1; D could derive from TRBD1 or TRBD2 (5 bases each). V was trimmed by 1 base and J by 8 bases, leaving 6 bases between them. Germline V CDR1 and CDR2: SGHDN, FVKESK. The CDR3 has 12 residues. The CDR3 bases are TGTGCCAGCAGCCAAGTGGGGGATGAGCAGTTCTTC. Residues: CASSQVGDEQFF.

The sample holds one count of this clone. This specimen includes other DNA sequences encoding the same CDR3. The chain combines TRBV5-1 with TRBJ2-7, with D possibly being TRBD1 or TRBD2 (5 bases each). Germline-derived CDR1 and CDR2 are SGHRS and YFSETQ. Trimming pared 0 bases from V and 2 bases from J, leaving 6 bases between. This CDR3 is 13 amino acids long. The CDR3 protein is CASSLAGPYEQYF. The CDR3 nucleotides are TGCGCCAGCAGCTTGGCGGGGCCCTACGAGCAGTACTTC. Filled out from reference TRBV5-1 and TRBJ2-7, the complete variable domain reads KAGVTQTPRYLIKTRGQQVTLSCSPISGHRSVSWYQQTPGQGLQFLFEYFSETQRNKGNFPGRFSGRQFSNSRSEMNVSTLELGDSALYLCASSLAGPYEQYFGPGTRLTVT.

This clone was recorded a few times. CDR3 sequence: CATAPGQGSYEQYF. CDR3 nucleotide sequence: TGTGCCACGGCGCCGGGACAGGGCTCCTACGAGCAGTACTTC. V is TRBV19 and J is TRBJ2-7; TRBD1 agrees at 9 bases. Trimming took 10 bases from V and 0 from J; bases not matched to a gene: 7. CDR1 and CDR2 (germline): LNHDA, SQIVND (reference sequence). The CDR3 totals 14 residues.

The chain couples TRBV6-1 to TRBJ1-1; D call uncertain. The CDR3 is 12 residues long. CDR1 and CDR2 from the germline V gene are MNHNS and SASEGT. Trimming took off 7 bases at V and 0 bases at J, with 6 bases between the two ends. CDR3 nucleotides: TGTGCCAGCACCGAACTGAACACTGAAGCTTTCTTT. The encoded protein is CASTELNTEAFF.

The rearrangement uses TRBV7-2 and TRBJ2-3, with TRBD2 identical over 10 bases. This CDR3 has 16 amino acids. From germline, CDR1 is SGHTA and CDR2 FQGNSA. The J segment lost 1 base and the V segment lost 5 bases, leaving 6 bases of the junction unmatched. CDR3 loop: CASSQQSGGGTDTQYF. Here the CDR3 DNA reads TGTGCCAGCAGCCAGCAAAGCGGGGGGGGCACAGATACGCAGTATTTT.

The V gene is TRBV6-6, the J gene TRBJ1-2; 8 bases line up with TRBD1. CDR3 length: 15 residues. Germline CDR1 is MNHNY and CDR2 is SVGAGI (reference sequence). Losses at the gene ends were 2 bases for V and 2 bases for J; bases not matched to a gene: 4. The CDR3 here is CASSYTTGGNYGYTF. In DNA form, the CDR3 reads TGTGCCAGCAGTTACACCACAGGGGGGAACTATGGCTACACCTTC.

This clone was seen just once. The rearrangement joins TRBV4-3 to TRBJ1-5; D uncertain. The germline CDR1 and CDR2 sequences are LGHNA and YSLEER. V was pared by 0 bases and J by 4 bases, with 4 bases between. This CDR3 spans 13 amino acids. The CDR3 is CASSQDWNQPQHF. The DNA of the CDR3 is TGCGCCAGCAGCCAAGATTGGAATCAGCCCCAGCATTTT.

This chain uses TRBV5-1 with TRBJ1-1; no clear D. This CDR3 contains 14 residues. V lost 2 bases and J 1 base, leaving 9 bases between the germline ends. The V gene's germline CDR1 is SGHRS and CDR2 YFSETQ. The CDR3 DNA is TGCGCCAGCAGCTTAAACTTAGGGAACACTGAAGCTTTCTTT. Its translation is CASSLNLGNTEAFF.